One and the same sample provided the 11 T cell receptor beta chains below, sequenced in a study of cytomegalovirus exposure and HLA in healthy donors. Assay used: immunoSEQ multiplex PCR; TCRdb lists only in-frame clones, some missing. The sample has 150,000 to 200,000 clones; more than 75% are singletons. Sequencing used PBMCs. These receptors were obtained from a man younger than 30 in good health and CMV-seropositive.

V gene TRBV5-1 combines with J gene TRBJ2-7; 13 bases agree with TRBD2. Germline V lookup: CDR1 SGHRS, CDR2 YFSETQ. The length of the CDR3 is 16 residues. The J segment lost 2 bases and the V segment lost 4 bases, leaving 6 bases of the junction unmatched. CDR3 amino acids: CASSKGLAGTTYEQYF. For the CDR3, the DNA is TGCGCCAGCAGCAAGGGACTAGCGGGAACAACCTACGAGCAGTACTTC.

This chain links TRBV29-1 with TRBJ2-3; D unresolved. The CDR3 spans 11 residues. Germline V gene sequence: CDR1 SQVTM, CDR2 ANQGSEA. V was trimmed by 7 bases and J by 4 bases, leaving 9 bases between them. In nucleotides, the CDR3 is TGCAGCGCTGGGCTTTCAGATACGCAGTATTTT. It codes for CSAGLSDTQYF.

This clone was detected a few times. In DNA, the CDR3 is TGTGCCAGCAGCCCCCGCGGGCAGCAGGCACGGATCTCCTACAATGAGCAGTTCTTC. The encoded protein is CASSPRGQQARISYNEQFF. This chain connects TRBV7-9 to TRBJ2-1; D is perhaps TRBD2 (5 bases). The CDR3 loop spans 19 amino acids. V dropped 5 bases and J dropped 0 bases, with 23 bases sitting between them. Per the germline V gene, CDR1 is SEHNR and CDR2 is FQNEAQ (reference sequence).

There are a few counts of this clone. The V and J genes are TRBV2 and TRBJ2-7; D is uncertain. This CDR3 is 12 amino acids long. The germline gives CDR1 SNHLY, CDR2 FYNNEI. With 1 base removed from V and 10 bases from J, the gap between germline ends came to 11 bases. The CDR3 nucleotides are TGTGCCAGCAGTGAAGGAGCTCCGGTACAGTACTTC. It specifies CASSEGAPVQYF.

Note on this clone: The junction shows a germline mismatch at one end, possibly a read error. This chain connects TRBV30 to TRBJ2-2; tentative D call: TRBD2 (5 bases). Germline values: CDR1 GTSNPN, CDR2 SVGIG (reference sequence). This CDR3 comprises 13 residues. CDR3 protein: CACLNVGTGELFF. DNA for the CDR3: TGTGCCTGCCTGAATGTGGGCACCGGGGAGTTGTTTTTT.

This clone was seen only once. The chain joins TRBV7-3 to TRBJ2-1; 13 bases are a match to TRBD2. The CDR3 consists of 17 residues. CDR1 SGHTA and CDR2 FQGTGA come from the germline V gene. The V segment lost 5 bases and the J segment 1 base; nucleotides outside the gene matches: 5. The CDR3 loop reads CASSLGLAGRSYNEQFF. Written as DNA, the CDR3 is TGTGCCAGCAGCCTGGGACTAGCGGGACGATCCTACAATGAGCAGTTCTTC.

Only one count was recorded for this clone. The gene calls are TRBV30 and TRBJ2-2, with D possibly matching TRBD1 (5 bases). V dropped 1 base and J dropped 3 bases, with 15 bases sitting between them. CDR3 length: 16 amino acids. Germline CDR1 GTSNPN, CDR2 SVGIG (reference sequence). CDR3: CAWSEGVGPYTGELFF. As DNA, the CDR3 is TGTGCCTGGAGTGAGGGCGTGGGGCCTTACACCGGGGAGCTGTTTTTT.

The chain employs TRBV4-1 and TRBJ2-5, with unresolved D. This CDR3 is built from 18 residues. Trimming removed 4 bases from V and 2 bases from J, with 23 bases in between. The V gene's germline CDR1 is MGHRA and CDR2 YSYEKL. The CDR3 DNA is TGCGCCAGCAGCCGGCTCGTGACGTTAGGCGGAGAACAAGAGACCCAGTACTTC. This translates into CASSRLVTLGGEQETQYF.

The J gene is TRBJ2-1, the V gene TRBV30, with D tentatively TRBD1 (10 bases). Germline-derived CDR1 and CDR2 are GTSNPN and SVGIG (reference sequence). V gave up 1 base and J gave up 6 bases, with 22 bases separating them. The CDR3 is made up of 17 amino acids. The CDR3 here is CAWSGRTGGLASNEQFF. CDR3 DNA: TGTGCCTGGAGTGGACGGACAGGGGGACTAGCAAGCAATGAGCAGTTCTTC.

The sample holds a few counts of this clone. The V and J genes are TRBV19 and TRBJ1-5, with a possible D match to TRBD1 (5 bases). Germline CDR1 and CDR2: LNHDA and SQIVND (reference sequence). The CDR3 has 18 amino acids. V was trimmed by 5 bases and J by 5 bases, leaving 25 bases between them. The CDR3 nucleotides read TGTGCCAGTAGTGGGGGGACGGATAAGGAAAAGGGGTATCAGCCCCAGCATTTT. It encodes CASSGGTDKEKGYQPQHF.

The chain uses TRBV19 and TRBJ2-5; 7 nucleotides match TRBD1. V trimming: 4 bases; J trimming: 8 bases; junction bases outside the gene matches: 13. The CDR3 contains 15 residues. Germline V gene sequence: CDR1 LNHDA, CDR2 SQIVND (reference sequence). The CDR3 DNA follows: TGTGCCAGTAGTAACCTACGACAGGGATACGTAACCCAGTACTTC. This translates into CASSNLRQGYVTQYF. Complete variable domain (other parts from reference TRBV19 and TRBJ2-5): DGGITQSPKYLFRKEGQNVTLSCEQNLNHDAMYWYRQDPGQGLRLIYYSQIVNDFQKGDIAEGYSVSREKKESFPLTVTSAQKNPTAFYLCASSNLRQGYVTQYFGPGTRLLVL.